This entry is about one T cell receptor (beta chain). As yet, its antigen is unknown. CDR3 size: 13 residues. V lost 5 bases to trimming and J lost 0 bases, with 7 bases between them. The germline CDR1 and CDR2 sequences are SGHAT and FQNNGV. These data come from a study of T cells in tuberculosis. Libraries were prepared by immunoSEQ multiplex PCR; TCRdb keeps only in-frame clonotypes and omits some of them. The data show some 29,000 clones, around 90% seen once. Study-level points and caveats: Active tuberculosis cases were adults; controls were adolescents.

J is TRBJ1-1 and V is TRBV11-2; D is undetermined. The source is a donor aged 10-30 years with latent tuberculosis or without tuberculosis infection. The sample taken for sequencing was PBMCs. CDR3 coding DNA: TGTGCCAGCAGCCCACAACTGAACACTGAAGCTTTCTTT. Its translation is CASSPQLNTEAFF.